The 18 T cell receptor beta chains presented below share a single source sample, sequenced in a study of blood T cell repertoires in COVID-19. Sequencing used immunoSEQ multiplex PCR; TCRdb keeps in-frame clones, though not all of them. The sample has about 74,000 clones; about 91% are singletons. The sequenced sample was peripheral blood. All receptors derive from a woman aged 55-70 years with active COVID-19.

The chain uses TRBV7-9 and TRBJ1-1; D is ambiguous. The germline gives CDR1 SEHNR, CDR2 FQNEAQ (reference sequence). The CDR3 spans 12 residues. The V and J ends lost 4 bases and 9 bases respectively, with 12 bases between them. CDR3 protein: CASSSRREQAFF. DNA of the CDR3: TGTGCCAGCAGCTCAAGACGGGAGCAAGCTTTCTTT.

The rearrangement links TRBV18 to TRBJ2-2, with D perhaps TRBD2 (7 bases). The CDR3 is 15 amino acids. CDR1 KGHSH and CDR2 LQKENI come from the germline V gene. Deletions cut 4 bases from V and 0 bases from J, with 9 bases between. The CDR3 reads CASSRGGANTGELFF. CDR3 DNA: TGTGCCAGCTCACGCGGGGGCGCGAACACCGGGGAGCTGTTTTTT.

The CDR3 DNA follows: TGTGCCAGCAGACGGCAGGACGGGATGGAACAGTACTTC. Encoded protein: CASRRQDGMEQYF. The rearrangement links TRBV7-6 to TRBJ2-7; D perhaps matches TRBD2 (5 bases). The CDR3 loop spans 13 amino acids. Trimming cost V 6 bases and J 10 bases, with 19 bases left between them. CDR1 and CDR2 from the germline V gene are SGHVS and FNYEAQ.

The J gene is TRBJ2-3, the V gene TRBV14; TRBD2 matches at 10 bases. The CDR3 runs to 17 residues. The junction had 8 bases not matched to a gene; V was cut back by 3 bases and J by 2 bases. The germline V gene encodes CDR1 SGHDN and CDR2 FVKESK. CDR3 residues: CASSHTFLAGVTDTQYF. CDR3 bases: TGTGCCAGCAGCCACACCTTCCTAGCGGGAGTCACAGATACGCAGTATTTT.

The chain has TRBV28 and TRBJ2-2, with a possible D match to TRBD1 (6 bases). There are 16 residues in the CDR3. Trimming stripped 2 bases from V and 6 bases from J, with 16 bases between. In germline, CDR1 is MDHEN, CDR2 SYDVKM. CDR3 loop: CASSLTGNGFPGELFF. DNA of the CDR3: TGTGCCAGCAGTTTAACAGGGAACGGGTTTCCCGGGGAGCTGTTTTTT.

V and J are TRBV6-1 and TRBJ2-7; D unclear. This CDR3 contains 11 residues. V lost 1 base to trimming and J lost 9 bases, with 7 bases between them. The germline V gene has CDR1 MNHNS and CDR2 SASEGT. CDR3 nucleotide sequence: TGTGCCAGCAGTGAAGGGTGGAGGCAGTACTTC. Translation: CASSEGWRQYF.

This chain connects TRBV7-9 to TRBJ2-1; D is perhaps TRBD1 (7 bases). This CDR3 spans 16 amino acids. Trimming pared 4 bases from V and 2 bases from J, leaving 15 bases between. Germline CDR1 and CDR2: SEHNR and FQNEAQ (reference sequence). The CDR3 region has the DNA TGTGCCAGCAGCTACCGGGGGACAGTGACCTACAATGAGCAGTTCTTC. Its protein product is CASSYRGTVTYNEQFF.

The chain employs TRBV2 and TRBJ2-1; D possibly corresponds to TRBD1 (7 bases). V was cut by 10 bases and J by 0 bases, with 31 bases left in between. This CDR3 region has 20 residues. Germline V CDR1 and CDR2: SNHLY, FYNNEI. The CDR3 DNA sequence: TGTGCCAACCCCCCCGCTCACCCACGGTTTCAGGGGGGCTCCTACAATGAGCAGTTCTTC. Its protein product is CANPPAHPRFQGGSYNEQFF.

V and J are TRBV18 and TRBJ2-6; tentative D call: TRBD2 (5 bases). In germline, CDR1 is KGHSH, CDR2 LQKENI. This CDR3 has 16 residues. V dropped 1 base and J dropped 2 bases, with 9 bases sitting between them. In nucleotides, the CDR3 is TGTGCCAGCTCACCACTCGGACTTACTGGGGCCAACGTCCTGACTTTC. Translating gives CASSPLGLTGANVLTF.

The CDR3 sequence is CAWSVGRSDTQYF. The DNA for the CDR3 is TGTGCCTGGAGTGTCGGTCGGTCAGATACGCAGTATTTT. This rearrangement joins TRBV30 to TRBJ2-3; D ambiguous. Trimming cost V 0 bases and J 4 bases, with 8 bases left between them. This CDR3 region has 13 residues. Germline CDR1 and CDR2: GTSNPN and SVGIG (reference sequence).

The V gene is TRBV30, the J gene TRBJ2-3; 10 bases are shared with TRBD1. The CDR3 length is 13 residues. Germline V gives CDR1 GTSNPN, CDR2 SVGIG (reference sequence). CDR3 in amino acids: CAGGQGYSDTQYF. Written as DNA, the CDR3 is TGTGCTGGGGGACAGGGGTACTCAGATACGCAGTATTTT.

This rearrangement joins TRBV6-6 to TRBJ2-7; TRBD1 aligns across 7 bases. The germline gives CDR1 MNHNY, CDR2 SVGAGI (reference sequence). The J segment lost 6 bases and the V segment lost 5 bases, leaving 10 bases of the junction unmatched. This CDR3 spans 14 amino acids. The CDR3 spells CASSRSDRRLEQYF. In DNA form, the CDR3 reads TGTGCCAGCAGTCGATCGGACAGGAGGCTCGAGCAGTACTTC.

This chain links TRBV18 with TRBJ1-1; 7 positions agree with TRBD1. The CDR3 covers 15 residues. The germline gives CDR1 KGHSH, CDR2 LQKENI. After removal of 2 bases from V and 8 bases from J, the junction contained 11 bases not matched to a gene. The CDR3 sequence is CASSPAGVQGPEAFF. The CDR3 bases are TGTGCCAGCTCACCAGCTGGGGTACAGGGGCCAGAAGCTTTCTTT.

For the CDR3, the DNA is TGTGCCAGCAGTTATGGTAGCGGGGTTGGAGACAATGAGCAGTTCTTC. Its translation: CASSYGSGVGDNEQFF. The rearrangement uses TRBV6-5 and TRBJ2-1, with 8 bases fitting TRBD2. The CDR3 extends over 16 amino acids. In germline, CDR1 is MNHEY, CDR2 SVGAGI. The V segment lost 3 bases and the J segment 5 bases; nucleotides outside the gene matches: 9.

The chain is built from TRBV3-1 (or the pseudogene TRBV3-2) and TRBJ2-3; D is uncertain. This CDR3 has 13 amino acids. V lost 3 bases and J 5 bases, leaving 9 bases between the germline ends. Germline V lookup: CDR1 LGHDT, CDR2 YNNKEL (reference sequence). The CDR3 DNA is TGTGCCAGCAGCCAGGTACCTAGAGATACGCAGTATTTT. Its translation: CASSQVPRDTQYF.

The chain recombines TRBV6-5 with TRBJ2-7, with 8 nucleotides matching TRBD2. Germline V gene sequence: CDR1 MNHEY, CDR2 SVGAGI. V gave up 5 bases and J gave up 0 bases; unmatched junction bases: 6. The CDR3 loop spans 15 amino acids. This CDR3 reads CASSPLSGNSYEQYF. In DNA, the CDR3 is TGTGCCAGCAGTCCGCTTAGCGGGAACTCCTACGAGCAGTACTTC.

The chain couples TRBV30 to TRBJ2-2; TRBD2 matches at 14 bases. The V segment lost 2 bases and the J segment 8 bases; nucleotides outside the gene matches: 4. CDR3 length: 15 amino acids. Per the germline V gene, CDR1 is GTSNPN and CDR2 is SVGIG (reference sequence). The CDR3 DNA sequence: TGTGCCTGGAGTATTGGACTAGCGGGAGGAGGGGAGCTGTTTTTT. Translated, it gives CAWSIGLAGGGELFF.

The rearrangement links TRBV5-1 to TRBJ1-1; possible D gene TRBD1, 6 bases. The V gene lost 5 bases and the J gene lost 3 bases, with 14 bases spanning the gap. CDR3 length: 14 residues. The germline V gene has CDR1 SGHRS and CDR2 YFSETQ. CDR3 loop: CASRGAVKDTEAFF. The CDR3 DNA sequence: TGCGCCAGCAGGGGGGCTGTTAAGGACACTGAAGCTTTCTTT.